This T cell receptor (beta chain) comes out of a study of blood T cell repertoires in COVID-19. For the study at large: The origin of the acute and convalescent COVID-19 samples was the United States, Italy and Spain.

From germline, CDR1 is LNHDA and CDR2 SQIVND (reference sequence). V lost 4 bases and J lost 8; bases outside the gene matches: 6. This CDR3 has 15 amino acids. Produced via immunoSEQ multiplex PCR; TCRdb's table is partial and in-frame only. The table includes some 180,000 clones, 85% detected once. Ages ranged from roughly 18 to 100 years, with residence in 24 US areas. This chain uses TRBV19 with TRBJ2-1; 12 bases are shared with TRBD2. Specimen: PBMCs or T cells enriched from blood (not recorded which). This sequence originates from a man between 40 and 49 years old who had recovered from COVID-19. The CDR3 DNA reads as TGTGCCAGTAGTAGCCTAGCGGGAGGGCTTCATGAGCAGTTCTTC. Protein: CASSSLAGGLHEQFF.